These 17 T cell receptor beta chains originate from one sample sequenced in a study of shared clonotypes between healthy human individuals. The assay was immunoSEQ multiplex PCR, and TCRdb's table has in-frame clones only and misses some. The top ten clones hold 1.5% to 2% of a sample with a few million clones, roughly 93% of them seen once. Positively selected for CCR7, the CD45RO-negative cells used as naive CD8 cells excluded terminally differentiated effector memory CD45RA+ cells. Sequencing input: naive CD8+ T cells from PBMCs. The receptors come from a man aged 18 to 30 in good health. Some clones in this sample may be carry-over from other donors' samples.

This chain links TRBV7-8 with TRBJ2-5, with D possibly matching TRBD1 (6 bases). Germline V gene sequence: CDR1 SGHVS, CDR2 FQNEAQ. There are 16 residues in the CDR3. The germline V and J ends were trimmed by 5 bases and 2 bases, with 18 bases remaining between them. The DNA of the CDR3 is TGTGCCAGCAGCCGCTGGGACACGCCAGGGCAAGAGACCCAGTACTTC. Translated, it gives CASSRWDTPGQETQYF.

The V gene is TRBV28, the J gene TRBJ1-2, with a weak D call TRBD1 (5 bases). This CDR3 spans 14 amino acids. V lost 4 bases and J 7 bases, leaving 16 bases between the germline ends. Germline V gives CDR1 MDHEN, CDR2 SYDVKM. The CDR3 is CASSSRGSVGGYTF. The CDR3, as DNA: TGTGCCAGCAGTTCGAGGGGTTCCGTGGGTGGCTACACCTTC.

This sequence joins TRBV6-5 and TRBJ2-5; D is possibly TRBD1 (5 bases). V was cut by 0 bases and J by 6 bases, with 17 bases left in between. There are 16 residues in the CDR3. CDR1 is MNHEY and CDR2 is SVGAGI in the germline V gene. The CDR3 DNA reads TGTGCCAGCAGTTACTCGGGCAGGGCAGTGGCAAAGACCCAGTACTTC. As protein: CASSYSGRAVAKTQYF.

Comments on this clone: Other DNA sequences within the sample encode an identical CDR3. The chain has TRBV11-2 and TRBJ2-3; no firm D call. Germline values: CDR1 SGHAT, CDR2 FQNNGV. Trimming took 5 bases from V and 5 from J, leaving 8 bases between them. The CDR3 has 12 amino acids. The DNA for the CDR3 is TGTGCCAGCAGCCCCCGTGGAGATACGCAGTATTTT. This sequence encodes CASSPRGDTQYF.

The rearrangement links TRBV5-8 to TRBJ2-1, with D unresolved. The V and J ends lost 3 bases and 4 bases respectively, with 5 bases between them. CDR1 is SGHTS and CDR2 is YDEGEE in the germline V gene. The CDR3 has 12 residues. As DNA, the CDR3 is TGTGCCAGCAGCTCCGATTACAATGAGCAGTTCTTC. Its protein product is CASSSDYNEQFF.

The genes are TRBV9 and TRBJ2-1; 7 bases are shared with TRBD1. The V and J ends lost 1 base and 2 bases, in that order; junction bases with no gene match: 6. Per germline, CDR1 SGDLS and CDR2 YYNGEE. The CDR3 is 16 residues long. CDR3 DNA sequence: TGTGCCAGCAGCGTATATCGGCAGGGGGCCTACAATGAGCAGTTCTTC. It yields the protein CASSVYRQGAYNEQFF. Variable domain in full (rest from reference TRBV9 and TRBJ2-1): DSGVTQTPKHLITATGQRVTLRCSPRSGDLSVYWYQQSLDQGLQFLIQYYNGEERAKGNILERFSAQQFPDLHSELNLSSLELGDSALYFCASSVYRQGAYNEQFFGPGTRLTVL.

In DNA, the CDR3 is TGCGCCAGCAGTCACTCCGACCTGACTAAGAGCTCGGAGACCCAGTACTTC. Its protein product is CASSHSDLTKSSETQYF. The rearrangement links TRBV23-1 to TRBJ2-5, with D perhaps TRBD2 (5 bases). Being an ORF, TRBV23-1 has a function that is uncertain. The V gene lost 3 bases and the J gene lost 5 bases, with 22 bases spanning the gap. This CDR3 has 17 residues.

The J gene is TRBJ2-1, the V gene TRBV29-1; possibly TRBD1 or TRBD2 for D (5 bases each). The CDR3 loop spans 13 amino acids. The ends were cut back, 7 bases at V and 8 bases at J, with 18 bases in the middle. Germline values: CDR1 SQVTM, CDR2 ANQGSEA. CDR3 loop: CSGGPASMYEQFF. The CDR3, as DNA: TGCAGCGGGGGACCCGCTTCAATGTATGAGCAGTTCTTC.

V and J are TRBV25-1 and TRBJ2-7, with D uncertain. The CDR3 is 10 amino acids. The germline CDR1 and CDR2 sequences are MGHDK and SYGVNS. The ends were cut back, 9 bases at V and 1 base at J, with 4 bases in the middle. The CDR3 bases are TGTGCCAGTGATTCCTACGAGCAGTACTTC. It specifies CASDSYEQYF.

This chain joins TRBV14 and TRBJ2-3; 8 positions agree with TRBD1. Per the germline V gene, CDR1 is SGHDN and CDR2 is FVKESK. V lost 4 bases to trimming and J lost 1 base; unmatched junction nucleotides: 7. The CDR3 has 16 amino acids. The CDR3 sequence is CASSLLRDRRTDTQYF. The DNA for the CDR3 is TGTGCCAGCAGCCTGCTCCGGGACAGGCGCACAGATACGCAGTATTTT.

The V gene is TRBV6-1, the J gene TRBJ1-5; TRBD1 is a possible D gene (5 bases). V lost 6 bases to trimming and J lost 9 bases, with 15 bases between them. The CDR3 consists of 13 residues. Germline V gives CDR1 MNHNS, CDR2 SASEGT. The CDR3 sequence is CASRMTAGGPQHF. The CDR3 DNA sequence: TGTGCCAGCAGAATGACGGCCGGGGGGCCCCAGCATTTT.

The V call is TRBV30, the J call TRBJ2-3, with 9 positions matching TRBD1. J was trimmed by 4 bases and V by 1 base; bases with no gene match: 3. CDR1 is GTSNPN, CDR2 SVGIG, per germline (reference sequence). The CDR3 is made up of 14 amino acids. The CDR3 region has the DNA TGTGCCTGGAGTGGACAGGGGGGGCCAGATACGCAGTATTTT. Amino acid sequence: CAWSGQGGPDTQYF.

The V call is TRBV5-4, the J call TRBJ1-3; perhaps TRBD1 as D (5 bases). Between the trimmed V and J ends, which lost 2 bases and 2 bases, there was a span of 14 bases. Germline V CDR1 and CDR2: SGHNT, YYREEE (reference sequence). The CDR3 runs 16 residues. In DNA form, the CDR3 reads TGTGCCAGCAGCTTTTATGGGGGTGCGGCTGGAAACACCATATATTTT. Its translation: CASSFYGGAAGNTIYF.

The chain has TRBV27 and TRBJ2-1; 10 bases fit TRBD2. Trimming cost V 7 bases and J 0 bases; bases outside gene matches: 12. The CDR3 is made up of 18 amino acids. Germline V gives CDR1 MNHEY, CDR2 SMNVEV (reference sequence). CDR3 protein: CASTRSGRQYRSYNEQFF. The CDR3 DNA reads as TGTGCCAGCACCCGTAGCGGGAGGCAATATCGCTCCTACAATGAGCAGTTCTTC.

This chain connects TRBV27 to TRBJ2-1, with TRBD2 identical over 9 bases. This CDR3 region has 16 residues. CDR1 MNHEY and CDR2 SMNVEV come from the germline V gene (reference sequence). Trimming took 5 bases from V and 0 from J; bases not matched to a gene: 5. DNA of the CDR3: TGTGCCAGCAGTCACGCAGCGGGAGGCTCCTACAATGAGCAGTTCTTC. Protein: CASSHAAGGSYNEQFF.

This CDR3 reads CASSFPSGGTSVTGELFF. CDR3 sequence (DNA): TGTGCCAGCAGCTTCCCCAGCGGGGGAACCTCTGTCACCGGGGAGCTGTTTTTT. This rearrangement joins TRBV11-2 to TRBJ2-2, with 8 bases that match TRBD2. Germline CDR1 reads SGHAT; CDR2 reads FQNNGV. The CDR3 has 18 residues. V was clipped by 3 bases and J by 4 bases; unmatched bases: 13.

In the case of this clone: The same CDR3 can be traced to other DNA sequences in this sample. J is TRBJ2-1 and V is TRBV9; 10 bases map to TRBD2. After removal of 3 bases from V and 9 bases from J, the junction contained 0 bases not matched to a gene. CDR1 and CDR2 from the germline V gene are SGDLS and YYNGEE. The CDR3 is 12 amino acids. The CDR3 nucleotides are TGTGCCAGCAGCGGGACTAGCGGTGAGCAGTTCTTC. This translates into CASSGTSGEQFF.